The present T cell receptor (beta chain) was sequenced within a study of breast tumors, draining lymph nodes, adjacent tissues. Using its own MiXCR run on the multiplex PCR reads, TCRdb lists one record per CDR3 protein. The sample gives tens of thousands of distinct CDR3 sequences, under 55% of which show up once; roughly a tenth is in the top ten. Sequencing input: breast tumor tissue. The source of this sequence is a female donor with breast cancer. Some clones in this sample may be carry-over from other donors' samples.

The CDR3 protein is CASSLDGNEQYF. CDR3 sequence (DNA): TGTGCCAGCAGCTTAGACGGGAACGAGCAGTACTTC. The chain recombines TRBV4-2 with TRBJ2-7; TRBD2 is a possible D gene (5 bases). From germline, CDR1 is LGHNA and CDR2 YNFKEQ. Trimming stripped 5 bases from V and 5 bases from J, with 10 bases between. The CDR3 has 12 amino acids.